This T cell receptor (beta chain) was sequenced during a study of vaccination effects on CD4 cells after COVID-19. Culturing for roughly 9 days preceded CD4+ T cell isolation. Each participant was administered two doses of either the BNT162b2 or the mRNA-1273 vaccine. CDR3 length: 14 residues. Germline values: CDR1 LNHDA, CDR2 SQIVND (reference sequence). V lost 1 base, J lost 8 bases, and 14 bases lay in between. The data were produced by immunoSEQ multiplex PCR, yet TCRdb's version contains in-frame clones alone and is incomplete. The table has approximately 29,000 clones, about 67% seen once. Notes on this clone: Its antigen remains unknown.

The chain carries TRBV19 and TRBJ1-1; D ambiguous. This TCR came from a human donor who received a COVID-19 vaccine. Sequencing used CD4+ T cells from PBMCs cultured without peptide, obtained after COVID-19 vaccination. In DNA, the CDR3 is TGTGCCAGTAGTATAGGGGTTTCAGAAGGCGAAGCTTTCTTT. Its protein product is CASSIGVSEGEAFF.